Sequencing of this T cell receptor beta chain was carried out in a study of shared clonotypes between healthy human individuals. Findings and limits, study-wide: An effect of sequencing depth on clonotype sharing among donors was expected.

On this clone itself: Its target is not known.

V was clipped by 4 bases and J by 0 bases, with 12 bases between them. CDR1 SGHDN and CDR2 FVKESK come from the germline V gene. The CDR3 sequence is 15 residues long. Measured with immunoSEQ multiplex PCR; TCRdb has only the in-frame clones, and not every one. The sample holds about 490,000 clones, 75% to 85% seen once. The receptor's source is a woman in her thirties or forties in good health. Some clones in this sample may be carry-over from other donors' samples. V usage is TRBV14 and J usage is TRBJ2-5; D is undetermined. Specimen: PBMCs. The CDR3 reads CASSPQGWYQETQYF. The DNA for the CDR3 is TGTGCCAGCAGCCCCCAAGGCTGGTACCAAGAGACCCAGTACTTC.